These 21 T cell receptor beta chains were sequenced from one sample in a study of shared clonotypes between healthy human individuals. Method: immunoSEQ multiplex PCR; TCRdb's copy keeps in-frame clones and lacks some. The data show roughly 450,000 clones, 79% seen once. The sample was PBMCs. The receptor source for this set is a middle-aged woman in good health. Some clones in this sample may be carry-over from other donors' samples.

The chain employs TRBV9 and TRBJ2-7; 14 bases are a match to TRBD2. CDR1 is SGDLS and CDR2 is YYNGEE in the germline V gene. The CDR3 is 15 residues long. V lost 3 bases to trimming and J lost 7 bases; unmatched junction nucleotides: 6. The CDR3 nucleotides read TGTGCCAGCAGCGGGGGACTAGCGGGAGTGGGTGAGCAGTACTTC. It translates to CASSGGLAGVGEQYF.

This clone appeared once. The junction and the germline gene differ at one end; a read error may be behind it. CDR3 sequence reads: CASSRTSSSYNEQFF. CDR3 in DNA: TGTGCTAGCAGCCGGACTTCTAGCTCCTACAATGAGCAGTTCTTC. The gene calls are TRBV7-7 and TRBJ2-1; tentative D call: TRBD2 (5 bases). Germline V gene data show CDR1 as SSHAT and CDR2 as FNYEAQ (reference sequence). CDR3 length equals 15 residues. The variable domain in full, with the rest retrieved from reference TRBV7-7 and TRBJ2-1, is GAGVSQSPRYKVTKRGQDVTLRCDPISSHATLYWYQQALGQGPEFLTYFNYEAQPDKSGLPSDRFSAERPEGSISTLTIQRTEQRDSAMYRCASSRTSSSYNEQFFGPGTRLTVL.

J is TRBJ1-1 and V is TRBV28; D is ambiguous. The CDR3 loop spans 12 amino acids. Trimming left V 6 bases short and J 3 bases short, with 8 bases between. Germline V CDR1 and CDR2: MDHEN, SYDVKM. The chain's CDR3 is CASSSMHTEAFF. CDR3 DNA: TGTGCCAGCAGCTCGATGCACACTGAAGCTTTCTTT. The variable domain in full, completed from reference TRBV28 and TRBJ1-1, reads DVKVTQSSRYLVKRTGEKVFLECVQDMDHENMFWYRQDPGLGLRLIYFSYDVKMKEKGDIPEGYSVSREKKERFSLILESASTNQTSMYLCASSSMHTEAFFGQGTRLTVV.

The chain combines TRBV10-2 with TRBJ1-1, with TRBD1 matching over 7 bases. Trimming cost V 8 bases and J 2 bases; bases outside gene matches: 11. The length of the CDR3 is 15 residues. Per the germline V gene, CDR1 is WSHSY and CDR2 is SAAADI. The CDR3 reads CASVPDRELNTEAFF. CDR3 DNA sequence: TGCGCCAGCGTCCCAGACAGGGAGCTAAACACTGAAGCTTTCTTT.

The CDR3 coding sequence is TGTGCCAGCAGCGTATGGGACAGCACTGAAGCTTTCTTT. Translation: CASSVWDSTEAFF. J is TRBJ1-1 and V is TRBV7-2, with TRBD1 matching over 7 bases. Trimming took 5 bases from V and 4 from J; bases not matched to a gene: 4. CDR1 and CDR2 (germline): SGHTA, FQGNSA. The CDR3 contains 13 residues.

The V gene is TRBV4-3, the J gene TRBJ2-3; 11 nucleotides agree with TRBD2. The CDR3 consists of 16 residues. Germline V gene sequence: CDR1 LGHNA, CDR2 YSLEER. V dropped 4 bases and J dropped 6; count of bases not matched to a gene: 9. The CDR3 DNA sequence: TGCGCCAGCAGCCCAGATAGCGGGAGGGGGGCCGATACGCAGTATTTT. Its translation: CASSPDSGRGADTQYF.

The genes are TRBV15 and TRBJ2-7; no clear D gene. The CDR3 consists of 16 residues. In germline, CDR1 is LNHNV, CDR2 YYDKDF (reference sequence). V was shortened by 1 base and J by 6 bases, with 19 bases between the two germline ends. CDR3 amino acids: CATSRGWSDIYGEQYF. The CDR3, as DNA: TGTGCCACCAGCAGAGGTTGGAGCGATATCTACGGCGAGCAGTACTTC.

This chain connects TRBV9 to TRBJ2-7; D call uncertain. V was cut by 0 bases and J by 0 bases, with 7 bases left in between. Germline loops: CDR1 SGDLS, CDR2 YYNGEE. The CDR3 length is 14 residues. The CDR3 is CASSVGLSSYEQYF. Here the CDR3 DNA reads TGTGCCAGCAGCGTAGGGCTGAGCTCCTACGAGCAGTACTTC. Full variable domain (outside the CDR3, taken from reference TRBV9 and TRBJ2-7): DSGVTQTPKHLITATGQRVTLRCSPRSGDLSVYWYQQSLDQGLQFLIQYYNGEERAKGNILERFSAQQFPDLHSELNLSSLELGDSALYFCASSVGLSSYEQYFGPGTRLTVT.

V usage is TRBV7-3 and J usage is TRBJ2-1, with D possibly matching TRBD1 (6 bases). This CDR3 contains 14 residues. Trimming took off 2 bases at V and 9 bases at J, with 14 bases between the two ends. Germline values: CDR1 SGHTA, CDR2 FQGTGA. CDR3 nucleotide sequence: TGTGCCAGCAGCTTAGACCAGGGGATAGGTGAGCAGTTCTTC. This gives the protein CASSLDQGIGEQFF.

This clone was picked up a small number of times. The chain joins TRBV6-1 to TRBJ1-6; D call uncertain. CDR3 length equals 13 residues. With 7 bases removed from V and 10 bases from J, the gap between germline ends came to 14 bases. Germline lookup yields CDR1 MNHNS and CDR2 SASEGT. The CDR3 DNA is TGTGCCAGCACCCCGTCCTTAGAGTCACCCCTCCACTTT. It yields the protein CASTPSLESPLHF.

This chain connects TRBV7-3 to TRBJ2-1, with TRBD2 identical over 16 bases. The CDR3 runs 18 residues. With V trimmed by 1 base and J by 4 bases, 4 bases remained unmatched. Germline lookup yields CDR1 SGHTA and CDR2 FQGTGA. The CDR3 loop is CASSLMGLAGGKYNEQFF. CDR3 nucleotide sequence: TGTGCCAGCAGCTTAATGGGACTAGCGGGAGGGAAGTACAATGAGCAGTTCTTC.

The V and J genes are TRBV6-1 and TRBJ1-1; no clear D gene. Trimming removed 0 bases at V and 1 base at J, with 3 bases between. The V gene's germline CDR1 is MNHNS and CDR2 SASEGT. CDR3 length: 13 amino acids. The CDR3 spells CASSEAGNTEAFF. CDR3 in DNA: TGTGCCAGCAGTGAAGCAGGGAACACTGAAGCTTTCTTT.

The genes are TRBV5-1 and TRBJ2-5, with TRBD2 matching over 7 bases. V shed 0 bases, J shed 2 bases, and the junction held 4 bases outside the gene matches. The CDR3 totals 15 residues. Germline CDR1 and CDR2: SGHRS and YFSETQ. CDR3 amino acids: CASSLEASGQETQYF. The CDR3 DNA follows: TGCGCCAGCAGCTTGGAGGCTAGCGGACAAGAGACCCAGTACTTC.

The chain has TRBV9 and TRBJ2-1; TRBD2 matches at 7 bases. Germline assignment: CDR1 SGDLS and CDR2 YYNGEE. The junction had 9 bases not matched to a gene; V was cut back by 0 bases and J by 9 bases. CDR3 length: 15 amino acids. The CDR3 DNA follows: TGTGCCAGCAGCGTAGAGGGCGGGAGCTTCGTTGAGCAGTTCTTC. Translating it yields CASSVEGGSFVEQFF.

This chain connects TRBV4-1 to TRBJ2-1; possibly TRBD2 for D (6 bases). V gave up 6 bases and J gave up 10 bases, with 16 bases separating them. The length of the CDR3 is 13 residues. Per germline, CDR1 MGHRA and CDR2 YSYEKL. The CDR3 spells CASSRELPGEQFF. The DNA for the CDR3 is TGCGCCAGCAGTCGGGAGTTGCCGGGGGAGCAGTTCTTC.

The chain carries TRBV11-3 and TRBJ2-3; maybe TRBD1 (6 bases). CDR1 is SGHNT and CDR2 is YENEEA in the germline V gene. Trimming took off 6 bases at V and 0 bases at J, with 7 bases between the two ends. There are 13 residues in the CDR3. The CDR3 spells CASSQGSTDTQYF. The DNA of the CDR3 is TGTGCCAGCAGTCAGGGGAGCACAGATACGCAGTATTTT.

This clone appeared once. This sequence joins TRBV4-3 and TRBJ2-7, with 9 bases fitting TRBD1. The CDR3 is 20 amino acids. V was pared by 4 bases and J by 0 bases, with 19 bases of the junction left unmatched. Germline lookup yields CDR1 LGHNA and CDR2 YSLEER. CDR3 protein: CASSLRSGGTGRLNSYEQYF. DNA for the CDR3: TGCGCCAGCAGCCTACGCTCCGGAGGGACAGGGCGTCTAAACTCCTACGAGCAGTACTTC.

The chain couples TRBV28 to TRBJ1-3; TRBD1 aligns across 8 bases. V was clipped by 4 bases and J by 0 bases; unmatched bases: 8. Germline-derived CDR1 and CDR2 are MDHEN and SYDVKM. The length of the CDR3 is 17 residues. CDR3: CASSSSGTGRSGNTIYF. Here the CDR3 DNA reads TGTGCCAGCAGTTCCTCCGGGACAGGCCGCTCTGGAAACACCATATATTTT.

The genes are TRBV6-6 and TRBJ2-7; a weak D match, TRBD1 (6 bases). V shed 6 bases and J shed 0 bases, with 12 bases lying between them. Germline values: CDR1 MNHNY, CDR2 SVGAGI (reference sequence). The CDR3 length is 14 residues. The CDR3 here is CASRPDRNSYEQYF. For the CDR3, the DNA is TGTGCCAGCAGACCGGACAGAAACTCCTACGAGCAGTACTTC.

CDR3 sequence (DNA): TGTGCCAGCAGTAGGGGGCCCTATGGCTACACCTTC. This translates into CASSRGPYGYTF. This sequence joins TRBV28 and TRBJ1-2; the match to TRBD1 covers 7 bases. CDR3 length: 12 residues. Per germline, CDR1 MDHEN and CDR2 SYDVKM. Germline trimming cut 5 bases from V and 4 bases from J; bases unmatched to any gene: 1.

Here the CDR3 reads CASSRTGTGTDTQYF. The CDR3 nucleotides read TGTGCCAGTAGTAGGACAGGGACCGGCACAGATACGCAGTATTTT. The V gene is TRBV19, the J gene TRBJ2-3; 8 bases align to TRBD1. Germline CDR1 LNHDA, CDR2 SQIVND (reference sequence). V lost 4 bases to trimming and J lost 1 base; unmatched junction nucleotides: 4. This CDR3 comprises 15 residues.